The 6 T cell receptor beta chains reported below all come from one sample, sequenced in a study of a mutant IDH1 vaccine in newly diagnosed glioma. Sequencing was performed with immunoSEQ multiplex PCR; in TCRdb, only in-frame clones are kept and a portion is missing. The sample comprises about 94,000 clones, approximately 89% of which are singletons, and 0.77% rests with the top ten. No antigen has been assigned to these receptors. This sample's time point: week 47, end of study. The study gave 300 ug of mutant IDH1 20-mer peptide per vaccine dose, with topical imiquimod. The sequenced sample was PBMCs, obtained from a glioma patient whose treatment included an IDH1 peptide vaccine. The receptors here all came from a woman aged 45-60 years with glioma.

V gene TRBV5-1 combines with J gene TRBJ2-5, with D hard to call. This CDR3 spans 12 amino acids. Germline-derived CDR1 and CDR2 are SGHRS and YFSETQ. Trimming shortened V by 2 bases and J by 5 bases, and 7 bases separated the two germline ends. The CDR3 region is CASSFSWETQYF. For the CDR3, the DNA is TGCGCCAGCAGCTTTTCTTGGGAGACCCAGTACTTC.

This clone has a single count. In DNA, the CDR3 is TGTGCCAGCAGTTACAGTGCCCAGGGAGGGAACTACGAGCAGTACTTC. Translation gives CASSYSAQGGNYEQYF. This chain connects TRBV6-5 to TRBJ2-7, with 7 bases that match TRBD2. The CDR3 has 16 residues. Trimming at V came to 2 bases and at J to 3 bases, leaving 10 bases not matched to a gene. Germline assignment: CDR1 MNHEY and CDR2 SVGAGI.

The rearrangement links TRBV28 to TRBJ1-1; no definite D call. V was trimmed by 6 bases and J by 0 bases, leaving 5 bases between them. This CDR3 has 12 residues. Looked up from germline, CDR1 is MDHEN and CDR2 is SYDVKM. This CDR3 is CASRDMNTEAFF. CDR3 DNA sequence: TGTGCCAGCAGAGATATGAACACTGAAGCTTTCTTT.

The chain joins TRBV5-6 to TRBJ2-1, with a tentative D call TRBD2 (6 bases). The CDR3 runs to 17 residues. Trimming cost V 2 bases and J 4 bases, with 19 bases left between them. CDR1 is SGHDT, CDR2 YYEEEE, per germline. In nucleotides, the CDR3 is TGTGCCAGCAGCTTAGCGAGCCGGGAGCCCCTATACAATGAGCAGTTCTTC. It yields the protein CASSLASREPLYNEQFF.

The chain uses TRBV2 and TRBJ1-4, with a weak D call TRBD1 (5 bases). The CDR3 extends over 13 amino acids. Germline CDR1 reads SNHLY; CDR2 reads FYNNEI. Trimming shortened V by 8 bases and J by 6 bases, and 13 bases separated the two germline ends. The CDR3 protein is CASRGRGYEKLFF. In DNA form, the CDR3 reads TGTGCCAGCCGGGGGAGGGGTTATGAAAAACTGTTTTTT.

The chain combines TRBV6-1 with TRBJ1-2, with a tentative D call TRBD1 (6 bases). V shed 4 bases and J shed 5 bases, with 8 bases lying between them. Per the germline V gene, CDR1 is MNHNS and CDR2 is SASEGT. The CDR3 totals 12 residues. DNA for the CDR3: TGTGCCAGCAGTGCAGGGGCGTATGGCTACACCTTC. Its protein product is CASSAGAYGYTF.